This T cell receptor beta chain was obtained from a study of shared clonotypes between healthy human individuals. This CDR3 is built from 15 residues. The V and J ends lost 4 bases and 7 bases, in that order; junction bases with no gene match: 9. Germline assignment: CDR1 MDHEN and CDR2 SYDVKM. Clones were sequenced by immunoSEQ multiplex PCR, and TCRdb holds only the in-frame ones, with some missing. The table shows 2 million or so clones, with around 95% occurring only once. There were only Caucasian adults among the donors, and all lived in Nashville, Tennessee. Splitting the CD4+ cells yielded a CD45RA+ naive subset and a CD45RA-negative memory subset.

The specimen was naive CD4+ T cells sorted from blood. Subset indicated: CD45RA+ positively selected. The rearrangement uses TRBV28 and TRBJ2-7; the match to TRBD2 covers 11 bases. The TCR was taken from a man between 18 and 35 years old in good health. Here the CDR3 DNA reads TGTGCCAGCAGTTCCAGACTAGCGGGACGATGGGAGCAGTACTTC. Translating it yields CASSSRLAGRWEQYF.